This T cell receptor (beta chain) comes out of a study of shared clonotypes between healthy human individuals. The CDR3 extends over 13 amino acids. V was clipped by 4 bases and J by 8 bases, with 9 bases between them. CDR1 and CDR2 from the germline V gene are SGHTA and FQGNSA. Deep level was the assay's run setting. This table comes from immunoSEQ multiplex PCR, and its TCRdb copy is limited to in-frame clones, with some not included. The table records around 2.3 million clones, more than 90% of them present only once. Specimen: naive CD4+ T cells sorted from blood. Indicated subset: CD45RA+ positively selected. The J gene is TRBJ1-6, the V gene TRBV7-2; D gene ambiguous. This sequence was found in a man between 18 and 35 years old in good health. CDR3 amino acids: CASSYIQYSPLHF. The CDR3 nucleotides are TGTGCCAGCAGCTATATACAGTATTCACCCCTCCACTTT.